Below, 27 T cell receptor beta chains from the same sample are listed, as sequenced in a study of T cell responses to AZD1222 COVID-19 vaccine. The repertoire was sequenced with immunoSEQ multiplex PCR; TCRdb's copy has only in-frame clones and lacks some. Of about 110,000 clones listed, about 87% are singletons. Material: peripheral blood, obtained 28 days after the second AZD1222 dose. These receptors all stem from an adult who received the AZD1222 COVID-19 vaccine.

This sequence joins TRBV5-1 and TRBJ2-3; D perhaps matches TRBD2 (6 bases). The CDR3 length is 13 residues. Trimming shortened V by 4 bases and J by 0 bases, and 6 bases separated the two germline ends. Germline CDR1 reads SGHRS; CDR2 reads YFSETQ. CDR3: CASSAGSTDTQYF. CDR3 bases: TGCGCCAGCAGCGCGGGGAGCACAGATACGCAGTATTTT.

The chain joins TRBV3-1 (or the pseudogene TRBV3-2) to TRBJ2-1; 8 bases are shared with TRBD2. The ends lost 2 bases at V and 7 bases at J; junction bases unmatched: 4. The CDR3 runs to 14 residues. The germline V gene encodes CDR1 LGHDT and CDR2 YNNKEL (reference sequence). The CDR3 nucleotides are TGTGCCAGCAGCCAAAGGGTAGCGGGGAATGAGCAGTTCTTC. The encoded protein is CASSQRVAGNEQFF.

A few counts support this clone. J is TRBJ2-3 and V is TRBV9; D gene ambiguous. Trimming left V 0 bases short and J 1 base short, with 12 bases between. This CDR3 has 16 amino acids. The V gene's germline CDR1 is SGDLS and CDR2 YYNGEE. CDR3 protein: CASSVDLGWGTDTQYF. For the CDR3, the DNA is TGTGCCAGCAGCGTAGATCTGGGCTGGGGCACAGATACGCAGTATTTT.

V and J are TRBV11-3 and TRBJ1-2; D gene unclear. The V and J ends lost 1 base and 0 bases respectively, with 12 bases between them. Germline loops: CDR1 SGHNT, CDR2 YENEEA. The CDR3 contains 16 residues. CDR3 amino acids: CASSLGRERANYGYTF. DNA for the CDR3: TGTGCCAGCAGCTTAGGCCGCGAAAGGGCTAACTATGGCTACACCTTC. Drawing the rest from reference TRBV11-3 and TRBJ1-2, the complete variable domain is EAGVVQSPRYKIIEKKQPVAFWCNPISGHNTLYWYLQNLGQGPELLIRYENEEAVDDSQLPKDRFSAERLKGVDSTLKIQPAELGDSAVYLCASSLGRERANYGYTFGSGTRLTVV.

V is TRBV11-2 and J is TRBJ1-2; D call uncertain. V was clipped by 1 base and J by 4 bases, with 7 bases between them. Germline values: CDR1 SGHAT, CDR2 FQNNGV. The CDR3 totals 13 residues. CDR3 sequence reads: CASSLGVLYGYTF. The CDR3 DNA is TGTGCCAGCAGCTTAGGGGTCCTCTATGGCTACACCTTC.

J is TRBJ1-3 and V is TRBV10-2, with D possibly TRBD1 on 6 matching bases. V lost 6 bases and J 7 bases, leaving 19 bases between the germline ends. This CDR3 comprises 15 residues. Germline loops: CDR1 WSHSY, CDR2 SAAADI. CDR3 nucleotide sequence: TGCGCCAGCAGAGAGGGGGGGCCTCCGTGGAACACCATATATTTT. Its protein product is CASREGGPPWNTIYF.

This sequence joins TRBV5-1 and TRBJ1-2, with D possibly TRBD1 on 5 matching bases. From germline, CDR1 is SGHRS and CDR2 YFSETQ. The germline V and J ends were trimmed by 0 bases and 4 bases, with 28 bases remaining between them. The CDR3 contains 20 residues. The CDR3 DNA follows: TGCGCCAGCAGCTTGGCCTCCGGTTCGTGGAGCTACGACGGGGGCTATGGCTACACCTTC. Protein sequence: CASSLASGSWSYDGGYGYTF. Variable domain in full (rest from reference TRBV5-1 and TRBJ1-2): KAGVTQTPRYLIKTRGQQVTLSCSPISGHRSVSWYQQTPGQGLQFLFEYFSETQRNKGNFPGRFSGRQFSNSRSEMNVSTLELGDSALYLCASSLASGSWSYDGGYGYTFGSGTRLTVV.

V gene TRBV19 combines with J gene TRBJ1-5; weak D call: TRBD1 (6 bases). CDR3 length equals 17 residues. V dropped 1 base and J dropped 0 bases, with 13 bases sitting between them. Germline assignment: CDR1 LNHDA and CDR2 SQIVND (reference sequence). DNA of the CDR3: TGTGCCAGTAGTATAGGAGGGGGGATCCCTAGCAATCAGCCCCAGCATTTT. This gives the protein CASSIGGGIPSNQPQHF.

The CDR3 nucleotides read TGTGCCAGCAGACCGGGGGACAGGGGGCATGAAAAACTGTTTTTT. This gives the protein CASRPGDRGHEKLFF. This chain links TRBV6-5 with TRBJ1-4; 12 bases are shared with TRBD1. The CDR3 covers 15 residues. V lost 6 bases to trimming and J lost 6 bases; unmatched junction nucleotides: 5. Germline CDR1 is MNHEY and CDR2 is SVGAGI.

The chain combines TRBV5-1 with TRBJ2-7; D is undetermined. With 9 bases removed from V and 0 bases from J, the gap between germline ends came to 16 bases. CDR1 and CDR2 from the germline V gene are SGHRS and YFSETQ. The CDR3 has 14 amino acids. CDR3 nucleotides: TGCGCCACTTCTTCGGTGGGAAGCTCCTACGAGCAGTACTTC. Translating it yields CATSSVGSSYEQYF.

The chain combines TRBV18 with TRBJ2-1; possibly TRBD1 for D (6 bases). Germline CDR1 reads KGHSH; CDR2 reads LQKENI. The CDR3 contains 14 residues. Trimming pared 3 bases from V and 0 bases from J, leaving 6 bases between. CDR3 protein: CASSPDSSYNEQFF. Written as DNA, the CDR3 is TGTGCCAGCTCACCGGACAGCTCCTACAATGAGCAGTTCTTC.

The chain is built from TRBV7-6 and TRBJ2-3; D is unclear. CDR3 length: 15 residues. The V gene lost 2 bases and the J gene lost 0 bases, with 9 bases spanning the gap. Germline assignment: CDR1 SGHVS and CDR2 FNYEAQ. The CDR3 coding sequence is TGTGCCAGCAGCTTAAGAACCATTAGCACAGATACGCAGTATTTT. Its protein is CASSLRTISTDTQYF.

The V gene is TRBV5-1, the J gene TRBJ2-7, with TRBD2 matching over 15 bases. This CDR3 region has 14 residues. V was pared by 7 bases and J by 6 bases, with 5 bases of the junction left unmatched. Germline CDR1 reads SGHRS; CDR2 reads YFSETQ. The CDR3 sequence is CASGRGLAGGEQYF. CDR3 in DNA: TGCGCCAGCGGGAGGGGACTAGCGGGAGGCGAGCAGTACTTC. Together with reference TRBV5-1 and TRBJ2-7, the CDR3 gives the full variable domain: KAGVTQTPRYLIKTRGQQVTLSCSPISGHRSVSWYQQTPGQGLQFLFEYFSETQRNKGNFPGRFSGRQFSNSRSEMNVSTLELGDSALYLCASGRGLAGGEQYFGPGTRLTVT.

The chain recombines TRBV6-5 with TRBJ2-3, with TRBD2 identical over 10 bases. Trimming removed 4 bases from V and 4 bases from J; junction bases left unmatched: 5. The CDR3 sequence is 15 residues long. Germline loops: CDR1 MNHEY, CDR2 SVGAGI. DNA for the CDR3: TGTGCCAGCAGTTTCCTAGCGGGAGCGTCAGATACGCAGTATTTT. It specifies CASSFLAGASDTQYF.

This rearrangement joins TRBV6-4 to TRBJ2-2; a possible D gene is TRBD1 (6 bases). This CDR3 region has 12 residues. Trimming removed 6 bases from V and 5 bases from J, with 7 bases in between. Germline CDR1 reads MRHNA; CDR2 reads SNTAGT. The CDR3 coding sequence is TGTGCCAGCAGACAGGGAACCGGGGAGCTGTTTTTT. It translates to CASRQGTGELFF.

This chain uses TRBV27 with TRBJ2-1, with 9 positions matching TRBD2. The CDR3 has 14 residues. V dropped 2 bases and J dropped 14; count of bases not matched to a gene: 10. The germline gives CDR1 MNHEY, CDR2 SMNVEV (reference sequence). The CDR3 bases are TGTGCCAGCAGTTTAAGACTAGCGGAGGGTCGGAAGTTCTTC. Amino acids: CASSLRLAEGRKFF.

This chain links TRBV11-3 with TRBJ2-7, with TRBD2 as a possible D gene (7 bases). Germline CDR1 reads SGHNT; CDR2 reads YENEEA. CDR3 size: 14 residues. Trimming took 5 bases from V and 2 from J, leaving 13 bases between them. The chain's CDR3 is CASSPRGGAYEQYF. In nucleotides, the CDR3 is TGTGCCAGCAGCCCCCGAGGGGGGGCCTACGAGCAGTACTTC.

This clone was seen once. CDR3 residues: CASSIYEDRGRQPQHF. The DNA of the CDR3 is TGTGCCAGTAGTATCTACGAGGACAGGGGCCGTCAGCCCCAGCATTTT. The chain carries TRBV19 and TRBJ1-5; the match to TRBD1 covers 9 bases. The CDR3 extends over 16 amino acids. Germline V gene data show CDR1 as LNHDA and CDR2 as SQIVND (reference sequence). J lost 6 bases, V lost 3 bases, and 9 bases had no gene match. Based on the CDR3 plus reference TRBV19 and TRBJ1-5, the full variable domain is DGGITQSPKYLFRKEGQNVTLSCEQNLNHDAMYWYRQDPGQGLRLIYYSQIVNDFQKGDIAEGYSVSREKKESFPLTVTSAQKNPTAFYLCASSIYEDRGRQPQHFGDGTRLSIL.

The chain couples TRBV20-1 to TRBJ2-2; no clear D gene. V lost 6 bases and J 0 bases, leaving 2 bases between the germline ends. Germline CDR1 reads DFQATT; CDR2 reads SNEGSKA (reference sequence). The CDR3 totals 11 residues. The CDR3 sequence: CSAANTGELFF. CDR3 DNA sequence: TGCAGTGCCGCGAACACCGGGGAGCTGTTTTTT.

The chain recombines TRBV11-1 with TRBJ2-5, with 12 positions matching TRBD2. Germline trimming cut 3 bases from V and 5 bases from J; bases unmatched to any gene: 7. CDR3 length equals 16 residues. Germline V gene sequence: CDR1 SGHAT, CDR2 FQDESV (reference sequence). The CDR3 is CASSFRLAGEWETQYF. As DNA, the CDR3 is TGTGCCAGCAGCTTTCGACTAGCGGGAGAATGGGAGACCCAGTACTTC.

The V gene is TRBV7-8, the J gene TRBJ1-2, with D possibly matching TRBD1 (6 bases). V gave up 1 base and J gave up 6 bases, with 9 bases separating them. Germline V gives CDR1 SGHVS, CDR2 FQNEAQ. The CDR3 covers 13 residues. The CDR3 coding sequence is TGTGCCAGCAGCTTAGGATGGGACAATGGCTACACCTTC. It codes for CASSLGWDNGYTF. The full variable domain, rest sourced from reference TRBV7-8 and TRBJ1-2, is GAGVSQSPRYKVAKRGQDVALRCDPISGHVSLFWYQQALGQGPEFLTYFQNEAQLDKSGLPSDRFFAERPEGSVSTLKIQRTQQEDSAVYLCASSLGWDNGYTFGSGTRLTVV.

The chain links TRBV11-2 to TRBJ1-4; 10 bases match TRBD1. V lost 5 bases to trimming and J lost 4 bases; unmatched junction nucleotides: 4. Germline lookup yields CDR1 SGHAT and CDR2 FQNNGV. This CDR3 region has 15 residues. This CDR3 is CASSLRTGGNEKLFF. CDR3 bases: TGTGCCAGCAGCCTGAGGACAGGGGGTAATGAAAAACTGTTTTTT.

This chain uses TRBV27 with TRBJ2-2; D is uncertain. The CDR3 consists of 15 residues. The germline V and J ends were trimmed by 5 bases and 6 bases, with 16 bases remaining between them. Germline V CDR1 and CDR2: MNHEY, SMNVEV (reference sequence). CDR3 in DNA: TGTGCCAGCAGTCCCGGCCCTAGTTGGTCCGGGGAGCTGTTTTTT. Translated: CASSPGPSWSGELFF.

This clone has only one observation. V is TRBV6-1 and J is TRBJ2-2, with 7 bases fitting TRBD2. The germline gives CDR1 MNHNS, CDR2 SASEGT. This CDR3 has 15 residues. Trimming at V came to 2 bases and at J to 5 bases, leaving 5 bases not matched to a gene. CDR3 coding DNA: TGTGCCAGCAGTGAACTAGCGGTCGGGACCGGGGAGCTGTTTTTT. It specifies CASSELAVGTGELFF.

The J gene is TRBJ2-7, the V gene TRBV3-1 (or the pseudogene TRBV3-2); TRBD2 is a possible D gene (6 bases). Trimming took off 0 bases at V and 2 bases at J, with 8 bases between the two ends. CDR1 is LGHDT and CDR2 is YNNKEL in the germline V gene (reference sequence). This CDR3 spans 14 amino acids. CDR3 region: CASSQEGGTYEQYF. The CDR3 nucleotides read TGTGCCAGCAGCCAAGAGGGGGGAACCTACGAGCAGTACTTC.

This chain joins TRBV11-3 and TRBJ2-5; 11 positions match TRBD1. The J segment lost 10 bases and the V segment lost 5 bases, leaving 12 bases of the junction unmatched. The CDR3 has 15 amino acids. Germline V lookup: CDR1 SGHNT, CDR2 YENEEA. In DNA, the CDR3 is TGTGCCAGCAGCGCTGGGACAGGGGGGGTAGTTGGCCAGTACTTC. Translating it yields CASSAGTGGVVGQYF. Full variable domain (rest looked up from reference TRBV11-3 and TRBJ2-5): EAGVVQSPRYKIIEKKQPVAFWCNPISGHNTLYWYLQNLGQGPELLIRYENEEAVDDSQLPKDRFSAERLKGVDSTLKIQPAELGDSAVYLCASSAGTGGVVGQYFGPGTRLLVL.

This chain links TRBV27 with TRBJ2-2; maybe TRBD1 (5 bases). Germline assignment: CDR1 MNHEY and CDR2 SMNVEV (reference sequence). With 3 bases removed from V and 0 bases from J, the gap between germline ends came to 11 bases. This CDR3 is 16 amino acids long. The CDR3 coding sequence is TGTGCCAGCAGTTTGTCACAGGCGGCGAACACCGGGGAGCTGTTTTTT. Its translation: CASSLSQAANTGELFF.